This entry lists 8 T cell receptor beta chains sequenced from one sample in a study. TCRdb processed the 5' RACE reads anew with MiXCR; each CDR3 protein has one entry. Here the sample spans over 8,500 distinct CDR3 sequences, roughly 34% being singletons. The sorted Tregs were CD4+CD25+CD127-/low cells. Sequencing was performed on Tregs sorted from blood. The receptors were gathered from a female donor with breast cancer.

By share, this clonotype counts as medium-sized (0.01 to 0.1%). The chain has TRBV18 and TRBJ2-7; 14 bases map to TRBD2. Germline-derived CDR1 and CDR2 are KGHSH and LQKENI. The CDR3 sequence is 18 residues long. V dropped 3 bases and J dropped 2; count of bases not matched to a gene: 9. The DNA of the CDR3 is TGTGCCAGCTCACCTACCGGGACTAGCGGGAGTTCTACCTACGAGCAGTACTTC. It is translated as CASSPTGTSGSSTYEQYF.

The table lists this clonotype with a few counts. The chain is built from TRBV6-6 and TRBJ2-5; D gene ambiguous. Germline CDR1 reads MNHNY; CDR2 reads SVGAGI (reference sequence). This CDR3 region has 14 residues. V shed 0 bases and J shed 1 base, with 6 bases lying between them. CDR3 amino acids: CASSYSRIQETQYF. Written as DNA, the CDR3 is TGTGCCAGCAGTTACTCACGGATCCAAGAGACCCAGTACTTC.

This rearrangement joins TRBV30 to TRBJ1-5; 7 positions match TRBD1. Germline V gene data show CDR1 as GTSNPN and CDR2 as SVGIG (reference sequence). After removal of 0 bases from V and 2 bases from J, the junction contained 4 bases not matched to a gene. CDR3 length: 15 residues. The CDR3 region is CAWSVPGTGNQPQHF. CDR3 sequence (DNA): TGTGCCTGGAGTGTGCCTGGGACAGGCAATCAGCCCCAGCATTTT.

For this clonotype: A read error may explain this, as a much larger clone is one base away. This rearrangement joins TRBV10-3 to TRBJ1-6; D is unresolved. This CDR3 is 13 amino acids long. Germline CDR1 reads ENHRY; CDR2 reads SYGVKD. V was shortened by 2 bases and J by 11 bases, with 10 bases between the two germline ends. CDR3 sequence reads: CAISETANPPLHF. The DNA for the CDR3 is TGTGCCATCAGTGAGACAGCAAATCCACCCCTCCACTTT.

This clonotype was observed a handful of times. V is TRBV7-6 and J is TRBJ1-5, with no clear D. The CDR3 is 13 residues long. In germline, CDR1 is SGHVS, CDR2 FNYEAQ. Trimming took off 1 base at V and 6 bases at J, with 7 bases between the two ends. The CDR3 loop reads CASSLGPRQPQHF. The DNA for the CDR3 is TGTGCCAGCAGCTTAGGCCCCCGTCAGCCCCAGCATTTT.

The V and J genes are TRBV7-9 and TRBJ2-1; perhaps TRBD2 as D (5 bases). This CDR3 is 15 amino acids long. The V gene lost 5 bases and the J gene lost 4 bases, with 15 bases spanning the gap. The germline V gene encodes CDR1 SEHNR and CDR2 FQNEAQ (reference sequence). CDR3 nucleotide sequence: TGTGCCAGCAGCAAAGGAGGCCACGGATACAATGAGCAGTTCTTC. This codes for CASSKGGHGYNEQFF.

Relative to its sample, this clonotype is medium-sized. The gene calls are TRBV29-1 and TRBJ2-2, with 8 positions matching TRBD2. V was clipped by 6 bases and J by 2 bases; unmatched bases: 11. Per germline, CDR1 SQVTM and CDR2 ANQGSEA. The CDR3 covers 16 residues. The CDR3 DNA reads TGCAGCGTGTCCGGGACTAGTTCGAGTAACACCGGGGAGCTGTTTTTT. Translation gives CSVSGTSSSNTGELFF.

To note about this clonotype: Given a much more abundant clone one base away, this may be a read error. The V gene is TRBV20-1, the J gene TRBJ2-3; a possible D gene is TRBD2 (5 bases). Trimming pared 0 bases from V and 6 bases from J, leaving 25 bases between. The CDR3 loop spans 18 amino acids. CDR1 is DFQATT, CDR2 SNEGSKA, per germline (reference sequence). For the CDR3, the DNA is TGCAGTGCTAGAGATTATTTTGGTGGTAGCGAGAGGATTGATACGCAGTATTTT. Its translation: CSARDYFGGSERIDTQYF.